The clone carrying this T cell receptor beta chain was recorded at least ten times. Its cognate antigen is unknown. This may stem from a read error, because a much larger clone lies one nucleotide away. Trimming left V 4 bases short and J 8 bases short, with 15 bases between. Per the germline V gene, CDR1 is SGHTA and CDR2 is FQGNSA. This CDR3 is 14 amino acids long. The sample is drawn from a study of metastatic and nonmetastatic thyroid tumors. The wider study: The comparison covered peripheral blood and tumor or nodule tissue in malignant and benign thyroid patients. The study's findings and limits: Significantly higher TCR beta diversity was reportedly seen in malignant thyroid tumors than benign nodules, in blood and tumor.

No patient received treatment before thyroid surgery. Per the original data handling: Construction of a distant-metastasis classifier for papillary thyroid cancer relied on CDR3 differences across clinicopathological groups. With MiXCR, TCRdb reprocessed the PCR reads. The V and J calls here are based on TCRdb, not the publication. The sample holds 3,000 to 5,000 clones, 20% to 25% seen once. The TCR originated in a male donor with papillary thyroid cancer or a benign thyroid nodule (not recorded which). Some clones in this sample may be carry-over from other donors' samples. The V gene is TRBV7-2, the J gene TRBJ2-1, with TRBD2 as a possible D gene (6 bases). The sequenced material came from tumor tissue. DNA for the CDR3: TGTGCCAGCAGCTGGACTAACGGGAGTCATGAGCAGTTCTTC. This codes for CASSWTNGSHEQFF.